This entry lists 23 T cell receptor beta chains sequenced from one sample in a study of OX40 agonist ivuxolimab in advanced cancers. This table comes from immunoSEQ multiplex PCR, and its TCRdb copy is limited to in-frame clones, with some not included. Among about 41,000 clones listed, approximately 89% were seen once. The source was CD4+ or CD8+ T cells sorted from blood, collected in a trial of the OX40 agonist ivuxolimab. The receptors originated from an adult with an advanced solid tumor such as melanoma, head and neck, liver or kidney cancer.

In its sample, this clone was seen once. CDR3 bases: TGTGCCAGCAGCTTTAGGGGGCAAGAGACCCAGTACTTC. Translating it yields CASSFRGQETQYF. This rearrangement joins TRBV5-4 to TRBJ2-5; possible D gene TRBD1, 6 bases. CDR1 is SGHNT and CDR2 is YYREEE in the germline V gene (reference sequence). The CDR3 consists of 13 residues. The ends were cut back, 2 bases at V and 2 bases at J, with 7 bases in the middle.

CDR3 coding DNA: TGTGCCAGTAGTCCCCTTAGGACTAGCGGGCCCTGGGGTGAGCAGTTCTTC. Its protein product is CASSPLRTSGPWGEQFF. This rearrangement joins TRBV19 to TRBJ2-1; the match to TRBD2 covers 11 bases. Germline CDR1 and CDR2: LNHDA and SQIVND (reference sequence). The V gene end was trimmed by 5 bases and the J gene end by 9 bases; junction bases not matched to a gene: 15. The CDR3 is 17 amino acids.

The rearrangement uses TRBV11-3 and TRBJ2-7; D uncertain. V gave up 7 bases and J gave up 0 bases, with 13 bases separating them. CDR3 length: 14 residues. Germline V gene data show CDR1 as SGHNT and CDR2 as YENEEA. CDR3 sequence reads: CASTYQFNSYEQYF. CDR3 DNA: TGTGCCAGCACCTACCAGTTCAACTCCTACGAGCAGTACTTC.

The chain recombines TRBV19 with TRBJ2-6; no clear D gene. The CDR3 sequence is 12 residues long. The germline CDR1 and CDR2 sequences are LNHDA and SQIVND (reference sequence). With 3 bases removed from V and 5 bases from J, the gap between germline ends came to 2 bases. The CDR3: CASSMRANVLTF. CDR3 nucleotides: TGTGCCAGTAGTATGAGGGCCAACGTCCTGACTTTC. Together with reference TRBV19 and TRBJ2-6, the CDR3 gives the full variable domain: DGGITQSPKYLFRKEGQNVTLSCEQNLNHDAMYWYRQDPGQGLRLIYYSQIVNDFQKGDIAEGYSVSREKKESFPLTVTSAQKNPTAFYLCASSMRANVLTFGAGSRLTVL.

This chain links TRBV30 with TRBJ1-4, with 7 bases fitting TRBD1. Trimming removed 1 base from V and 5 bases from J; junction bases left unmatched: 4. The CDR3 is 14 residues long. Germline V gene sequence: CDR1 GTSNPN, CDR2 SVGIG (reference sequence). CDR3 loop: CAWSGGQSNEKLFF. DNA for the CDR3: TGTGCCTGGAGTGGGGGACAGAGCAATGAAAAACTGTTTTTT.

The chain combines TRBV7-9 with TRBJ2-7, with D perhaps TRBD1 (5 bases). V gave up 4 bases and J gave up 2 bases, with 12 bases separating them. Germline V gene sequence: CDR1 SEHNR, CDR2 FQNEAQ (reference sequence). This CDR3 comprises 14 residues. CDR3 amino acids: CASSSTTATYEQYF. CDR3 DNA: TGTGCCAGCAGCTCCACGACAGCGACCTACGAGCAGTACTTC.

The chain uses TRBV11-1 and TRBJ1-1, with D tentatively TRBD1 (6 bases). Looked up from germline, CDR1 is SGHAT and CDR2 is FQDESV (reference sequence). The CDR3 is 16 amino acids. V shed 4 bases and J shed 1 base, with 16 bases lying between them. The CDR3 DNA is TGTGCCAGCAGCTCATCGACAGGAAGGGCGAACACTGAAGCTTTCTTT. Its protein product is CASSSSTGRANTEAFF. Drawing the rest from reference TRBV11-1 and TRBJ1-1, the complete variable domain is EAEVAQSPRYKITEKSQAVAFWCDPISGHATLYWYRQILGQGPELLVQFQDESVVDDSQLPKDRFSAERLKGVDSTLKIQPAELGDSAMYLCASSSSTGRANTEAFFGQGTRLTVV.

The J gene is TRBJ1-2, the V gene TRBV5-4; D uncertain. The CDR3 spans 13 residues. Germline V gives CDR1 SGHNT, CDR2 YYREEE (reference sequence). The germline V and J ends were trimmed by 4 bases and 8 bases, with 15 bases remaining between them. As DNA, the CDR3 is TGTGCCAGCAGCCGGAATGAGGCGAACGGCTACACCTTC. This sequence encodes CASSRNEANGYTF.

The chain employs TRBV6-5 and TRBJ1-2; D may be TRBD1 (5 bases). This CDR3 is built from 13 residues. The V end was cut by 6 bases, the J end by 5 bases, with 13 bases between. CDR1 and CDR2 from the germline V gene are MNHEY and SVGAGI. The CDR3 DNA follows: TGTGCCAGCAGCTTGACAGTCAAGTATGGCTACACCTTC. Its protein product is CASSLTVKYGYTF.

V and J are TRBV7-2 and TRBJ1-1; no definite D call. The germline CDR1 and CDR2 sequences are SGHTA and FQGNSA. V lost 3 bases and J lost 3, with 11 bases in between. CDR3 length: 14 amino acids. The CDR3 protein is CASSFTGRDTEAFF. In DNA, the CDR3 is TGTGCCAGCAGCTTCACGGGGAGGGACACTGAAGCTTTCTTT.

J is TRBJ2-3 and V is TRBV9; D unclear. CDR3 length: 18 residues. The germline V gene has CDR1 SGDLS and CDR2 YYNGEE. Trimming removed 0 bases at V and 3 bases at J, with 20 bases between. The DNA of the CDR3 is TGTGCCAGCAGCGTAGGGCCGGTGAGGCGCCTAACGACAGATACGCAGTATTTT. Its translation: CASSVGPVRRLTTDTQYF.

The gene calls are TRBV27 and TRBJ1-2; TRBD1 matches at 9 bases. CDR3 size: 15 residues. Germline values: CDR1 MNHEY, CDR2 SMNVEV (reference sequence). The ends lost 6 bases at V and 5 bases at J; junction bases unmatched: 10. This CDR3 reads CASSRDRGKGYGYTF. Here the CDR3 DNA reads TGTGCCAGCAGCCGAGACAGGGGGAAGGGGTATGGCTACACCTTC.

The chain joins TRBV19 to TRBJ1-1; D gene ambiguous. Trimming stripped 6 bases from V and 5 bases from J, with 22 bases between. This CDR3 is built from 16 residues. Per the germline V gene, CDR1 is LNHDA and CDR2 is SQIVND (reference sequence). The CDR3 coding sequence is TGTGCCAGTAGCCCGGGGAGAAAAAAAGCGGGGACTGAAGCTTTCTTT. This sequence encodes CASSPGRKKAGTEAFF.

This clone is a singleton in its sample. The chain employs TRBV2 and TRBJ1-5; 11 bases align to TRBD1. Trimming cost V 8 bases and J 2 bases; bases outside gene matches: 5. The germline CDR1 and CDR2 sequences are SNHLY and FYNNEI. This CDR3 comprises 15 residues. The CDR3 coding sequence is TGTGCCAGCCGGGGACAGGGGGGGGGCAATCAGCCCCAGCATTTT. Translating it yields CASRGQGGGNQPQHF.

The chain uses TRBV6-5 and TRBJ2-3; perhaps TRBD1 as D (6 bases). The V and J ends lost 6 bases and 1 base respectively, with 8 bases between them. There are 13 residues in the CDR3. The germline V gene encodes CDR1 MNHEY and CDR2 SVGAGI. The CDR3 spells CASRDRGTDTQYF. The CDR3 DNA follows: TGTGCCAGCAGGGACAGAGGCACAGATACGCAGTATTTT.

The rearrangement links TRBV6-1 to TRBJ1-2; 9 bases are shared with TRBD1. CDR1 is MNHNS and CDR2 is SASEGT in the germline V gene. There are 11 residues in the CDR3. V lost 8 bases and J lost 8; bases outside the gene matches: 3. The CDR3 reads CASGGQGGYTF. Here the CDR3 DNA reads TGTGCCAGCGGGGGACAGGGCGGCTACACCTTC.

This chain joins TRBV7-9 and TRBJ1-1, with D uncertain. In germline, CDR1 is SEHNR, CDR2 FQNEAQ (reference sequence). The CDR3 contains 15 residues. Trimming stripped 2 bases from V and 1 base from J, with 11 bases between. CDR3 residues: CASSLRQAPNTEAFF. CDR3 in DNA: TGTGCCAGCAGCTTAAGGCAGGCGCCGAACACTGAAGCTTTCTTT.

The chain uses TRBV27 and TRBJ1-6; the D is unclear. There are 14 residues in the CDR3. V lost 6 bases and J 5 bases, leaving 11 bases between the germline ends. Germline V lookup: CDR1 MNHEY, CDR2 SMNVEV (reference sequence). The CDR3 loop reads CASSRGRNNSPLHF. CDR3 sequence (DNA): TGTGCCAGCAGCCGAGGACGGAATAATTCACCCCTCCACTTT.

The rearrangement uses TRBV30 and TRBJ2-5; D perhaps matches TRBD1 (5 bases). CDR1 is GTSNPN and CDR2 is SVGIG in the germline V gene (reference sequence). V was cut by 3 bases and J by 2 bases, with 10 bases left in between. CDR3 length: 13 amino acids. DNA of the CDR3: TGTGCCTGGAGCGCACAGGCGCAAGAGACCCAGTACTTC. Translated, it gives CAWSAQAQETQYF.

The chain joins TRBV29-1 to TRBJ1-6; no reliable D call. The CDR3 has 13 amino acids. Germline V CDR1 and CDR2: SQVTM, ANQGSEA. V lost 6 bases to trimming and J lost 7 bases, with 13 bases between them. DNA of the CDR3: TGCAGCGTGATGACATCAGCGAATTCACCCCTCCACTTT. Protein product: CSVMTSANSPLHF.

The chain has TRBV6-6 and TRBJ2-7; D may be TRBD1 (6 bases). CDR1 and CDR2 (germline): MNHNY, SVGAGI (reference sequence). The CDR3 extends over 14 amino acids. Trimming removed 6 bases at V and 3 bases at J, with 15 bases between. In DNA, the CDR3 is TGTGCCAGCAGCCCAGACAGGCGCTACTACGAGCAGTACTTC. Encoded protein: CASSPDRRYYEQYF.

This chain connects TRBV9 to TRBJ2-7; tentatively, D is TRBD2 (5 bases). This CDR3 contains 15 residues. Germline lookup yields CDR1 SGDLS and CDR2 YYNGEE. V lost 0 bases to trimming and J lost 0 bases, with 10 bases between them. The CDR3: CASSVDSASSYEQYF. In DNA, the CDR3 is TGTGCCAGCAGCGTAGATAGCGCAAGCTCCTACGAGCAGTACTTC.

The chain is built from TRBV6-1 and TRBJ2-7; a weak D match, TRBD2 (6 bases). The germline gives CDR1 MNHNS, CDR2 SASEGT. The CDR3 has 14 residues. V lost 5 bases, J lost 3 bases, and 14 bases lay in between. CDR3 coding DNA: TGTGCCAGCAGTACGGGACTCTCGGTCTACGAGCAGTACTTC. It translates to CASSTGLSVYEQYF.